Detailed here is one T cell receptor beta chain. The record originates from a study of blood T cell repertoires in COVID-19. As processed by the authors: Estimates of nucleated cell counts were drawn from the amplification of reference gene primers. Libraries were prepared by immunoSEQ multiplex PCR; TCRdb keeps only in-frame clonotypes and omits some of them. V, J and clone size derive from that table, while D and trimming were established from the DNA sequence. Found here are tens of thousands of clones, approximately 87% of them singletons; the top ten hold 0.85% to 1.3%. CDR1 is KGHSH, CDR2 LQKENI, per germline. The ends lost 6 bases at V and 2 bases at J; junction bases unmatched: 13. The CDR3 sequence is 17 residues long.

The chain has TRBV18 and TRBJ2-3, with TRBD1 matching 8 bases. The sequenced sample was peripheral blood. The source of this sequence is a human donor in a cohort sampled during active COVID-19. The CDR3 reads CASSLTQGASPTDTQYF. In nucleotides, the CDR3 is TGTGCCAGCTCTCTCACGCAGGGGGCTTCGCCCACAGATACGCAGTATTTT.